This T cell receptor beta chain was sequenced in a study of beta chain features in type 1 diabetes. Every isolated RNA sample was fully reverse transcribed, so sequencing captured expressed TCRB transcripts. This table comes from immunoSEQ multiplex PCR, and its TCRdb copy is limited to in-frame clones, with some not included. The data show more than 150,000 clones, with 8.5% to 10% seen just once and about 0.75% held by the top ten. Study conclusions and caveats: In every one of the four CD4+ subsets, TCRB CDR3s were moderately but significantly shorter in Type 1 diabetes patients. The VDJ junctions of type 1 diabetes patients carried fewer insertions and more deletions. Naive, central memory and Treg TCRB repertoires appeared more alike in patients than in healthy donors.

Germline CDR1 MNHEY, CDR2 SVGAGI. CDR3 length: 13 amino acids. With 6 bases removed from V and 1 base from J, the gap between germline ends came to 9 bases. In its sample, this clone was seen a few times. Its antigen is currently unknown. The sample was central memory CD4+ T cells from blood. This chain connects TRBV6-5 to TRBJ1-1; no firm D call. The clonotype was recovered from a woman in her twenties or thirties with type 1 diabetes. The CDR3 is CASSLPGNTEAFF. The DNA of the CDR3 is TGTGCCAGCAGCCTCCCCGGGAACACTGAAGCTTTCTTT.